A single T cell receptor (beta chain) is shown here with its context. Its antigen is not known. Germline V gives CDR1 SGHDN, CDR2 FVKESK. The CDR3 consists of 15 residues. With 3 bases clipped from V and 6 bases from J, the junction kept 7 bases outside the gene matches. One entry per CDR3 protein, called by TCRdb with MiXCR from the reads. The table shows about 680,000 distinct CDR3 sequences, with less than 25% occurring only once. The data were taken from a study of T cell repertoires in cytomegalovirus infection. Looking at the study overall: Indications of both CMV infection and matching HLA type were provided by public TCR beta signatures.

The study's findings and limits: Summed public TCR beta family frequency identified CMV carriers bearing the relevant HLA.

The genes are TRBV14 and TRBJ2-1; 8 bases map to TRBD1. Sample: CD8+ T cells from PBMCs. The sequence came from a human donor in good health (CMV status not recorded). Some clones in this sample may be carry-over from other donors' samples. The CDR3 sequence is CASSHWDRPLNEQFF. The CDR3 nucleotides read TGTGCCAGCAGCCATTGGGACAGGCCCCTCAATGAGCAGTTCTTC.